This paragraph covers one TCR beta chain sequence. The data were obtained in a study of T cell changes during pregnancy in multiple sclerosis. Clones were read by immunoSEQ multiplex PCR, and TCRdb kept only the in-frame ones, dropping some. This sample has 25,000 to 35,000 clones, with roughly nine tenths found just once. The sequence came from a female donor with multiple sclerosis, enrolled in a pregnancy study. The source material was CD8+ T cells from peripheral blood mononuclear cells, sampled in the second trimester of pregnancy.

CDR3 residues: CATSRDRGTTFYEQYF. Written as DNA, the CDR3 is TGTGCCACCAGCAGAGATCGGGGGACTACCTTCTACGAGCAGTACTTC. The rearrangement joins TRBV15 to TRBJ2-7, with 7 bases fitting TRBD2. Germline V CDR1 and CDR2: LNHNV, YYDKDF (reference sequence). The CDR3 consists of 16 residues. The V and J ends lost 0 bases and 3 bases, in that order; junction bases with no gene match: 8. The complete variable domain, with remaining parts taken from reference TRBV15 and TRBJ2-7, reads DAMVIQNPRYQVTQFGKPVTLSCSQTLNHNVMYWYQQKSSQAPKLLFHYYDKDFNNEADTPDNFQSRRPNTSFCFLDIRSPGLGDTAMYLCATSRDRGTTFYEQYFGPGTRLTVT.